These T cell receptor beta chains were read from a single sample in a study of control samples from healthy donors and cancer patients. Data came from immunoSEQ multiplex PCR; TCRdb stores just in-frame clones and leaves some out. Here the sample spans some 130,000 clones, roughly 92% being singletons. The material sequenced was blood. The source is a young man in good health. Each CDR3 is given with its conserved first and last residue. The order of the fields is V gene, J gene, D gene, clone size, CDR3 DNA, CDR3 protein. The D gene is left open where the match is weak. Size tells how often a clone was seen (once, few, many) or the class of an expanded clone, and some rows leave it out.

TRBV5-1	TRBJ1-1	TRBD1	NA	TGCGCCAGCAGCTGGGAGGGGGCGGGGAACACTGAAGCTTTCTTT	CASSWEGAGNTEAFF
TRBV3-1/TRBV3-2	TRBJ2-2	TRBD1	NA	TGTGCCAGCAGCCAAGATCGAGGTCAGGGGGCGCGTGACACCGGGGAGCTGTTTTTT	CASSQDRGQGARDTGELFF
TRBV10-3	TRBJ1-2	NA	few	TGTGCCATCAGTGGCCTTAACTATGGCTACACCTTC	CAISGLNYGYTF
TRBV7-2	TRBJ2-5	TRBD2	NA	TGTGCCAGCAGCTTTTTGGGTAGCGGGGGACGAGAGACCCAGTACTTC	CASSFLGSGGRETQYF
TRBV6-5	TRBJ1-2	NA	NA	TGTGCCAGCAGGAAGGTGGACAGAAGTAACTATGGCTACACCTTC	CASRKVDRSNYGYTF
TRBV15	TRBJ1-2	NA	NA	TGTGCCACCAGCACCCCTAGGCTAAGGGGCGGCTATGGCTACACCTTC	CATSTPRLRGGYGYTF
TRBV3-1/TRBV3-2	TRBJ2-7	NA	NA	TGTGCCAGCAGCCAAACATGGGGCGAGCAGTACTTC	CASSQTWGEQYF
TRBV18	TRBJ1-4	NA	NA	TGTGCCAGCTCCCTAAATCATCGACAGACAACTAATGAAAAACTGTTTTTT	CASSLNHRQTTNEKLFF
TRBV5-1	TRBJ2-7	TRBD1	NA	TGCGCCAGCAGCTTGGCAGGGACAGCAGACGCCTACGAGCAGTACTTC	CASSLAGTADAYEQYF
TRBV5-1	TRBJ2-1	NA	NA	TGCGCCACCTCCTTGGAAACCCTAGGCCACAATGAGCAGTTCTTC	CATSLETLGHNEQFF
TRBV5-1	TRBJ2-7	TRBD1	NA	TGCGCCAGCAGCTTGCGCCCAACAGGGGGACCCTACGAGCAGTACTTC	CASSLRPTGGPYEQYF
TRBV10-1	TRBJ2-2	TRBD1	NA	TGCGGACAACAGGGGGCAGCTCTTCGTACCGGGGAGCTGTTTTTT	CGQQGAALRTGELFF
TRBV2	TRBJ2-3	TRBD1	NA	TGTGCCAGCAGTGGGACAGGCTCAGATACGCAGTATTTT	CASSGTGSDTQYF
TRBV6-5	TRBJ1-1	NA	NA	TGTGCCAGCAGTTACTCGCTACAGGGTAGGACTGAAGCTTTCTTT	CASSYSLQGRTEAFF
TRBV19	TRBJ2-1	TRBD2	once	TGTGCCAGTAGTGTCGCTAGCGGGGCCACTACAAAGCAGTTCTTC	CASSVASGATTKQFF
TRBV5-5	TRBJ2-4	NA	NA	TGTGCCAGCAGCTTGGAAGGGGTCTTAGCCAAAAACATTCAGTACTTC	CASSLEGVLAKNIQYF
TRBV2	TRBJ1-5	TRBD1	NA	TGTGCCAGCAGTAAGGGACAGGGGGCGAGTCAGCCCCAGCATTTT	CASSKGQGASQPQHF